This T cell receptor (beta chain) was captured in a study of shared clonotypes between healthy human individuals. The CDR3 is 19 amino acids long, termini counted. Germline V gene lookup returns CDR1 KGHSH and CDR2 LQKENI. In regard to this clone: It is unclear where the CDR3 begins or ends on the DNA, so no DNA is shown, and the CDR3 is as TCRdb lists it.

Only in-frame clones appear in the TCRdb table, and some are missing; sequencing was by immunoSEQ multiplex PCR. The repertoire consists of approximately 1.5 million clones, with around 98.5% occurring once and the leading ten covering about 0.34%. The TCR originated in a young man in good health. The chain has TRBV18 and TRBJ2-7; the table names TRBD1, a call not compared with the DNA. What was sequenced was naive CD4+ T cells sorted from blood. Subset: CD45RA+ positively selected. The CDR3 protein is CASSPKYSAPGQGAYEQYF.